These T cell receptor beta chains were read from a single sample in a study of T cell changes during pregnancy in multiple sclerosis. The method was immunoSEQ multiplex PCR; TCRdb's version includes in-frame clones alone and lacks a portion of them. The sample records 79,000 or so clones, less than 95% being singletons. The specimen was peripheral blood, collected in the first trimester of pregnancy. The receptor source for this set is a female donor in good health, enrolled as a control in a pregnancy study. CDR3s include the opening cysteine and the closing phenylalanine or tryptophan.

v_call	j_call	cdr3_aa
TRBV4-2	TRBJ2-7	CASQERQGSFYEQYF
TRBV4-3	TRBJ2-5	CASSRGSGVETQYF
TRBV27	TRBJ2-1	CASSPISGGARNEQFF
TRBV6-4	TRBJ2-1	CASSPARGVLEQFF
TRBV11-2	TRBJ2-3	CASSGLAGTSTDTQYF
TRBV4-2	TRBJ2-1	CASSPGLWDEQFF
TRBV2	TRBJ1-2	CASSEDNGRGYGYTF
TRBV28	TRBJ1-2	CASSSLWTGDYGYTF
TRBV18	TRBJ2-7	CASSPGTTYEQYF
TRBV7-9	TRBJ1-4	CASSQTGVNEKLFF
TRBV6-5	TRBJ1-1	CASSYSGTGTEAFF
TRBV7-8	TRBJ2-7	CASSLGVEQYF
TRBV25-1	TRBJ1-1	CASSTGTGLGTEAFF
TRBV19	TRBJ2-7	CASSIGVGEGYEQYF
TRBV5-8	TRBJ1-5	CASSLLSYSNQPQHF
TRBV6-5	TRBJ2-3	CASSAGAPITDTQYF
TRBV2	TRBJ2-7	CASRETGTGSYEQYF
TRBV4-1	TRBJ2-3	CASSYSRTGHLGTDTQYF
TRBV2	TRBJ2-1	CASTGSSYNEQFF
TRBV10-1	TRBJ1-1	CASAPQGMDTEAFF
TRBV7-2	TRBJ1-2	CASTRFVDRDNYGYTF
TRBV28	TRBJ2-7	CASSREGTYSYEQYF
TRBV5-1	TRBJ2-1	CASSAIGQGGHEQFF
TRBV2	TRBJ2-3	CASSEGIDTQYF
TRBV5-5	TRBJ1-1	CASSIINGGDTEAFF
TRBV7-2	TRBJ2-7	CASSFGGLAGAEENEQYF
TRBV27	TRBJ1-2	CASSLGTAHYGYTF
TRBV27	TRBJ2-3	CASSLSWPGQGREDTQYF
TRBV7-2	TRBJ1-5	CASSLGTGSEPQHF
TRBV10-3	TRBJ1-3	CASGQGGTGNTIYF
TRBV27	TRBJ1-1	CASSTRNLNTEAFF
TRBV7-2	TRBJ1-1	CASSVWASNTEAFF
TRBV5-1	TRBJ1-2	CASSLQGEGGYTF
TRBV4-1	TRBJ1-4	CASSPQGTKTNEKLFF
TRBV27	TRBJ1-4	CASSYRGFGANEKLFF
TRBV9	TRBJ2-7	CASSVNRDRAEYYEQYF
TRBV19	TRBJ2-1	CASTQDGTYNEQFF
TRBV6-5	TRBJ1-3	CASSQWSGNTIYF
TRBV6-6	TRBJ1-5	CASSSSIEPQHF
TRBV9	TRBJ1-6	CASSVRGQDNSPLHF
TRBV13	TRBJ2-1	CASSLNRRGQFF
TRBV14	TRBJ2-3	CASSLRGGDTQYF